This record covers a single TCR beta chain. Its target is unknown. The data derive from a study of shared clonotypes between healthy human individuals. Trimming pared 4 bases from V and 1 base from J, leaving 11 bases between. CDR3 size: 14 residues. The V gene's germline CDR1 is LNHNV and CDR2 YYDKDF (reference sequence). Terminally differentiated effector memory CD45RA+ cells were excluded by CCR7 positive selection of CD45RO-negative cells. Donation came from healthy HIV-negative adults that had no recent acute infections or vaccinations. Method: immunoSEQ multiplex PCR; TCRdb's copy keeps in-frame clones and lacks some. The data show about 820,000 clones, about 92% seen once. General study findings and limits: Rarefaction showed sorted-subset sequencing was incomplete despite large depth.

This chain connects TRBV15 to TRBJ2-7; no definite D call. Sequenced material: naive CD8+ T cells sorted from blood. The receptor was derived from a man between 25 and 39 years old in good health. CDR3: CATSKHDGSYEQYF. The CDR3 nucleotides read TGTGCCACCAGCAAACACGACGGGTCCTACGAGCAGTACTTC.